The table lists the clone carrying this T cell receptor beta chain with a count of one. Its specificity is not known. The data stem from a study of beta chain features in type 1 diabetes. All of the isolated RNA was reverse transcribed, so expressed TCRB transcripts were sequenced. Only in-frame clones appear in the TCRdb table, and some are missing; sequencing was by immunoSEQ multiplex PCR. The sample has 250,000 to 350,000 clones; 13% to 15% are singletons. The CDR3 is made up of 14 amino acids. The germline CDR1 and CDR2 sequences are SGHAT and FQNNGV. The trim removed 5 bases at V and 6 bases at J, leaving 8 bases unmatched. Via CD45RO/CCR7/CD25/CD127/CD95/CD27, cells of the CD4+ naive, central memory, regulatory and stem cell-like memory subsets were sorted. Study-level results: Researchers report that Type 1 diabetes patients had moderately but significantly shorter TCRB CDR3s across all four CD4+ subsets. Possibly, sequencing cDNA over-represented cells that had high TCR expression levels.

The source material was central memory CD4+ T cells from blood. The clonotype was recovered from a man aged 25 to 40 in good health. The chain recombines TRBV11-2 with TRBJ2-3; 7 bases fit TRBD1. The chain's CDR3 is CASSIRDRADTQYF. The DNA of the CDR3 is TGTGCCAGCAGCATACGCGACAGGGCGGATACGCAGTATTTT.